One sample yielded the 26 T cell receptor beta chains listed below, sequenced in a study of cytomegalovirus exposure and HLA in healthy donors. This PCR relied on a set of 60 Vbeta primers and 13 Jbeta primers. Data came from immunoSEQ multiplex PCR; TCRdb stores just in-frame clones and leaves some out. Of about 180,000 clones listed, over 70% are singletons. What was sequenced was PBMCs. Every receptor here comes from a male donor in good health and CMV-seronegative.

The chain joins TRBV6-6 to TRBJ1-5; D gene unclear. CDR3 length: 15 amino acids. Germline V gene data show CDR1 as MNHNY and CDR2 as SVGAGI (reference sequence). The V and J ends lost 4 bases and 3 bases respectively, with 13 bases between them. The CDR3 nucleotides read TGTGCCAGCAGTTCTTCTGCGGCCCCCAATCAGCCCCAGCATTTT. Its protein is CASSSSAAPNQPQHF.

The chain employs TRBV4-2 and TRBJ1-5; TRBD1 matches at 7 bases. This CDR3 has 17 amino acids. Per germline, CDR1 LGHNA and CDR2 YNFKEQ. Trimming cost V 3 bases and J 5 bases; bases outside gene matches: 13. The CDR3 sequence: CASSQGGRTGVDQPQHF. The CDR3 region has the DNA TGTGCCAGCAGCCAGGGGGGCCGGACAGGCGTAGATCAGCCCCAGCATTTT.

This clone was recorded a few times. The chain links TRBV7-3 to TRBJ2-1, with TRBD1 identical over 7 bases. Germline-derived CDR1 and CDR2 are SGHTA and FQGTGA. The ends lost 11 bases at V and 5 bases at J; junction bases unmatched: 9. The CDR3 totals 13 residues. CDR3 sequence (DNA): TGTGCCTCTTCGAGGGACAGAGACAATGAGCAGTTCTTC. Encoded protein: CASSRDRDNEQFF.

The V call is TRBV30, the J call TRBJ1-3, with D possibly matching TRBD1 (6 bases). Germline CDR1 reads GTSNPN; CDR2 reads SVGIG (reference sequence). CDR3 length: 13 amino acids. Trimming removed 7 bases from V and 1 base from J, with 11 bases in between. The CDR3 region has the DNA TGTGCCTTGAACAGGGAATCTGGAAACACCATATATTTT. Amino acids: CALNRESGNTIYF.

The V gene is TRBV6-1, the J gene TRBJ1-3, with D hard to call. The CDR3 runs 13 residues. CDR1 MNHNS and CDR2 SASEGT come from the germline V gene. The V end was cut by 3 bases, the J end by 3 bases, with 6 bases between. The CDR3 DNA reads as TGTGCCAGCAGTGAGGTAGTTGGAAACACCATATATTTT. Translation gives CASSEVVGNTIYF.

This chain uses TRBV27 with TRBJ2-3; no clear D gene. Trimming pared 0 bases from V and 0 bases from J, leaving 7 bases between. CDR3 length: 15 amino acids. CDR1 MNHEY and CDR2 SMNVEV come from the germline V gene (reference sequence). The CDR3 is CASSLSSRSTDTQYF. CDR3 nucleotides: TGTGCCAGCAGTTTATCGTCCCGTAGCACAGATACGCAGTATTTT.

The V gene is TRBV10-3, the J gene TRBJ2-3, with D perhaps TRBD2 (6 bases). Germline CDR1 is ENHRY and CDR2 is SYGVKD. V lost 5 bases, J lost 6 bases, and 12 bases lay in between. This CDR3 has 13 amino acids. CDR3 in amino acids: CAISTGVGDTQYF. For the CDR3, the DNA is TGTGCCATCAGTACGGGGGTGGGGGATACGCAGTATTTT.

This chain links TRBV5-1 with TRBJ2-7; D unresolved. Germline V gives CDR1 SGHRS, CDR2 YFSETQ. V was trimmed by 4 bases and J by 6 bases, leaving 20 bases between them. The length of the CDR3 is 15 residues. The DNA for the CDR3 is TGCGCCAGCAGCCCAACCACCTCGAGCGCTAGCGAGCAGTACTTC. It is translated as CASSPTTSSASEQYF.

This sequence joins TRBV7-8 and TRBJ2-1, with D perhaps TRBD2 (5 bases). With 5 bases removed from V and 0 bases from J, the gap between germline ends came to 11 bases. This CDR3 spans 15 amino acids. Germline assignment: CDR1 SGHVS and CDR2 FQNEAQ. The CDR3 bases are TGTGCCAGCAGCGGTACGGGAAGCTCCTACAATGAGCAGTTCTTC. Residues: CASSGTGSSYNEQFF.

This clone occurred once. The chain couples TRBV6-5 to TRBJ2-7; no clear D. This CDR3 has 14 amino acids. V lost 2 bases, J lost 5 bases, and 13 bases lay in between. From germline, CDR1 is MNHEY and CDR2 SVGAGI. CDR3 region: CASSYRATVHEQYF. CDR3 DNA sequence: TGTGCCAGCAGTTACCGAGCCACAGTGCACGAGCAGTACTTC.

J is TRBJ2-2 and V is TRBV30, with D maybe TRBD2 (6 bases). This CDR3 is 12 amino acids long. Looked up from germline, CDR1 is GTSNPN and CDR2 is SVGIG (reference sequence). V lost 8 bases and J lost 3, with 10 bases in between. Here the CDR3 reads CAGGKDTGELFF. The CDR3 bases are TGTGCCGGAGGGAAGGACACCGGGGAGCTGTTTTTT.

The table lists this clone with a few counts. The gene calls are TRBV6-6 and TRBJ1-1; 8 bases align to TRBD1. Germline values: CDR1 MNHNY, CDR2 SVGAGI (reference sequence). Trimming took 2 bases from V and 5 from J; bases not matched to a gene: 4. This CDR3 spans 14 amino acids. The CDR3 loop is CASSYQTGETEAFF. In DNA, the CDR3 is TGTGCCAGCAGTTACCAGACAGGGGAGACTGAAGCTTTCTTT.

Turning to this clone: Other DNA sequences in the same sample also yield this CDR3. This chain connects TRBV5-1 to TRBJ2-1; 9 positions match TRBD2. Germline loops: CDR1 SGHRS, CDR2 YFSETQ. This CDR3 contains 16 residues. The V segment lost 4 bases and the J segment 9 bases; nucleotides outside the gene matches: 14. CDR3 amino acids: CASSPLGAGGPLEQFF. CDR3 bases: TGCGCCAGCAGCCCTTTGGGGGCGGGAGGGCCTCTTGAGCAGTTCTTC.

The genes are TRBV30 and TRBJ1-6; 7 bases match TRBD1. V lost 2 bases and J lost 7; bases outside the gene matches: 11. The CDR3 covers 16 residues. Germline CDR1 is GTSNPN and CDR2 is SVGIG (reference sequence). Here the CDR3 DNA reads TGTGCCTGGAGTCGGGGCAGGGGGTCGGGGAATTCACCCCTCCACTTT. This translates into CAWSRGRGSGNSPLHF.

The genes are TRBV28 and TRBJ2-2, with a weak D call TRBD2 (6 bases). CDR1 is MDHEN, CDR2 SYDVKM, per germline. The CDR3 length is 15 residues. V was pared by 6 bases and J by 1 base, with 12 bases between. The DNA for the CDR3 is TGTGCCAGCAGCATACCTAGCGAGAACACCGGGGAGCTGTTTTTT. As protein: CASSIPSENTGELFF.

This clone appeared a single time. The chain couples TRBV18 to TRBJ2-3; D call uncertain. Germline loops: CDR1 KGHSH, CDR2 LQKENI. Between the trimmed V and J ends, which lost 4 bases and 0 bases, there was a span of 5 bases. CDR3 length: 13 amino acids. The CDR3 DNA follows: TGTGCCAGCTCACTAACTAGCACAGATACGCAGTATTTT. It is translated as CASSLTSTDTQYF.

The gene calls are TRBV28 and TRBJ2-7, with 9 bases lining up with TRBD1. CDR1 MDHEN and CDR2 SYDVKM come from the germline V gene. Losses at the gene ends were 1 base for V and 3 bases for J; bases not matched to a gene: 10. The CDR3 runs 17 residues. CDR3: CASSLSLRTGENYEQYF. For the CDR3, the DNA is TGTGCCAGCAGTTTATCACTGAGGACAGGGGAGAACTACGAGCAGTACTTC.

The chain has TRBV28 and TRBJ1-3; D may be TRBD1 (5 bases). Trimming left V 3 bases short and J 0 bases short, with 6 bases between. The germline V gene has CDR1 MDHEN and CDR2 SYDVKM. This CDR3 is 14 amino acids long. The CDR3 is CASSLGGSGNTIYF. The CDR3 DNA reads as TGTGCCAGCAGTTTGGGGGGCTCTGGAAACACCATATATTTT.

The sample holds one count of this clone. The rearrangement joins TRBV2 to TRBJ1-5; tentatively, D is TRBD1 (6 bases). V was shortened by 7 bases and J by 2 bases, with 18 bases between the two germline ends. Germline CDR1 and CDR2: SNHLY and FYNNEI. The CDR3 is made up of 16 amino acids. This CDR3 is CASNGGQGFCNQPQHF. The CDR3 nucleotides read TGTGCCAGCAATGGGGGACAAGGGTTTTGCAATCAGCCCCAGCATTTT.

The CDR3 DNA reads as TGTGCCAGCAGTGTATACAACTACGAGCAGTACTTC. This codes for CASSVYNYEQYF. The chain carries TRBV6-1 and TRBJ2-7; D is unclear. CDR1 MNHNS and CDR2 SASEGT come from the germline V gene. V was pared by 4 bases and J by 3 bases, with 7 bases between. The CDR3 totals 12 residues.

The DNA for the CDR3 is TGTGCTAGTGCCGGAGGGACGCAGCCCCAGCATTTT. It specifies CASAGGTQPQHF. This chain connects TRBV12-5 to TRBJ1-5; tentatively, D is TRBD1 (5 bases). Germline V CDR1 and CDR2: LGHNT, FRNRAP. The CDR3 is made up of 12 amino acids. V dropped 7 bases and J dropped 7 bases, with 11 bases sitting between them. The whole variable domain, filled in from reference TRBV12-5 and TRBJ1-5, reads DARVTQTPRHKVTEMGQEVTMRCQPILGHNTVFWYRQTMMQGLELLAYFRNRAPLDDSGMPKDRFSAEMPDATLATLKIQPSEPRDSAVYFCASAGGTQPQHFGDGTRLSIL.

The chain joins TRBV6-1 to TRBJ1-5; 9 positions match TRBD1. CDR3 length equals 15 residues. Germline V gene lookup returns CDR1 MNHNS and CDR2 SASEGT. V lost 3 bases and J lost 9; bases outside the gene matches: 9. The CDR3 is CASSELGDRVPPQHF. CDR3 DNA sequence: TGTGCCAGCAGTGAGCTAGGGGACAGGGTTCCGCCCCAGCATTTT.

The chain carries TRBV5-1 and TRBJ1-1; 9 bases fit TRBD1. The CDR3 spans 15 residues. The junction had 11 bases not matched to a gene; V was cut back by 5 bases and J by 6 bases. CDR1 and CDR2 (germline): SGHRS, YFSETQ. CDR3: CASRPTGTGRSEAFF. DNA of the CDR3: TGCGCCAGCAGACCTACCGGGACAGGGAGGTCTGAAGCTTTCTTT.

The chain employs TRBV5-1 and TRBJ2-1, with TRBD2 identical over 15 bases. The CDR3 sequence is 20 residues long. Unmatched junction bases numbered 13, after V lost 3 bases and J lost 3 bases. Looked up from germline, CDR1 is SGHRS and CDR2 is YFSETQ. The CDR3: CASSSNPGLAGGLNYNEQFF. The CDR3, as DNA: TGCGCCAGCAGCTCAAACCCGGGACTAGCGGGAGGACTAAACTACAATGAGCAGTTCTTC.

This chain uses TRBV21-1 with TRBJ1-2. TRBV21-1 is recorded as a pseudogene. The CDR3 covers 14 residues. The CDR3 DNA reads as TGTGCCAGCAGCAAAGGGGAGGGATCCTATGGCTACACCTTC. Translating it yields CASSKGEGSYGYTF.

V usage is TRBV30 and J usage is TRBJ1-2; 7 nucleotides agree with TRBD1. The germline V gene has CDR1 GTSNPN and CDR2 SVGIG (reference sequence). V dropped 3 bases and J dropped 4; count of bases not matched to a gene: 11. The CDR3 totals 15 residues. CDR3 DNA: TGTGCCTGGAGGAACCCAACAGGGGTTGCCTATGGCTACACCTTC. This translates into CAWRNPTGVAYGYTF.